The next 27 T cell receptor beta chains were all read from a single sample in a study of T-cell reconstitution after alpha-beta-depleted transplantation in children. As it was prepared, the TCRbeta library received unique molecular identifiers. One entry per CDR3 protein results from TCRdb running MiXCR on the PCR reads. The data contain around 200,000 distinct CDR3 sequences, about 9.2% of them singletons. Sequencing used PBMCs from the stem cell graft donor, obtained from the stem cell graft. Source of these receptors: a human donor who donated a stem cell graft to a child with acute lymphoblastic leukemia.

This clonotype came up many times. The V and J genes are TRBV7-8 and TRBJ1-1; D is possibly TRBD1 (6 bases). CDR3 length: 15 residues. Germline CDR1 and CDR2: SGHVS and FQNEAQ. The ends were cut back, 1 base at V and 3 bases at J, with 12 bases in the middle. The CDR3 bases are TGTGCCAGCAGCTTAGAGGAGGGGACACACACTGAAGCTTTCTTT. Translating gives CASSLEEGTHTEAFF.

The CDR3 here is CASSLGLDGSEQFF. CDR3 sequence (DNA): TGTGCCAGCAGCTTAGGACTAGACGGTAGTGAGCAGTTCTTC. The chain employs TRBV7-2 and TRBJ2-1; D might be TRBD2 (6 bases). Germline V gives CDR1 SGHTA, CDR2 FQGNSA. Deletions cut 1 base from V and 9 bases from J, with 13 bases between. The CDR3 is made up of 14 amino acids. Combining the CDR3 with reference TRBV7-2 and TRBJ2-1 gives the whole variable domain GAGVSQSPSNKVTEKGKDVELRCDPISGHTALYWYRQSLGQGLEFLIYFQGNSAPDKSGLPSDRFSAERTGGSVSTLTIQRTQQEDSAVYLCASSLGLDGSEQFFGPGTRLTVL.

This clonotype showed up just a few times. V and J are TRBV6-2 or TRBV6-3 and TRBJ2-7; TRBD1 agrees at 8 bases. The CDR3 loop spans 15 amino acids. The V gene's germline CDR1 is MNHEY and CDR2 SVGEGT. V shed 6 bases, J shed 1 base, and the junction held 8 bases outside the gene matches. The CDR3 is CASSWTGNPSYEQYF. The CDR3 DNA is TGTGCCAGCAGCTGGACAGGGAATCCTTCCTACGAGCAGTACTTC.

This clonotype was observed a handful of times. The V call is TRBV6-1, the J call TRBJ2-4, with TRBD1 matching 9 bases. This CDR3 spans 16 amino acids. Germline CDR1 reads MNHNS; CDR2 reads SASEGT. V lost 6 bases, J lost 0 bases, and 6 bases stayed unmatched. In nucleotides, the CDR3 is TGTGCCAGCAGGGGAACAGGGGGCTTAGCCAAAAACATTCAGTACTTC. Translation: CASRGTGGLAKNIQYF.

This clonotype was counted at least ten times. V is TRBV4-1 and J is TRBJ2-2, with 9 positions matching TRBD1. Germline loops: CDR1 MGHRA, CDR2 YSYEKL. The V segment lost 0 bases and the J segment 0 bases; nucleotides outside the gene matches: 2. The CDR3 sequence is 17 residues long. Here the CDR3 reads CASSQDRQGANTGELFF. In nucleotides, the CDR3 is TGCGCCAGCAGCCAAGATAGACAGGGGGCGAACACCGGGGAGCTGTTTTTT.

The V gene is TRBV12-3 or TRBV12-4, the J gene TRBJ2-3; 8 nucleotides align to TRBD1. The CDR3 has 14 amino acids. V was pared by 8 bases and J by 1 base, with 5 bases of the junction left unmatched. CDR3 sequence (DNA): TGTGCCAGCGGCGTGACAGGGGGCACAGATACGCAGTATTTT. This codes for CASGVTGGTDTQYF.

J is TRBJ2-7 and V is TRBV15, with D unclear. The germline V gene has CDR1 LNHNV and CDR2 YYDKDF (reference sequence). This CDR3 contains 12 residues. V gave up 3 bases and J gave up 0 bases, with 3 bases separating them. Written as DNA, the CDR3 is TGTGCCACCAGCAGTCCCTCCTACGAGCAGTACTTC. Protein: CATSSPSYEQYF.

The chain joins TRBV20-1 to TRBJ1-1; D possibly corresponds to TRBD1 (5 bases). The CDR3 length is 14 residues. CDR1 and CDR2 (germline): DFQATT, SNEGSKA (reference sequence). V lost 2 bases and J 5 bases, leaving 15 bases between the germline ends. The CDR3 bases are TGCAGTGCTAGACCAGGGTTGTCGGGGACTGAAGCTTTCTTT. This translates into CSARPGLSGTEAFF.

The table lists this clonotype with a few counts. This chain uses TRBV5-5 with TRBJ2-7; D tentatively fits TRBD1 or TRBD2 (5 bases each). The CDR3 is 15 amino acids. The ends were cut back, 1 base at V and 1 base at J, with 12 bases in the middle. The germline CDR1 and CDR2 sequences are SGHKS and YYEKEE (reference sequence). The CDR3 DNA follows: TGTGCCAGCAGCTTGTGGGACCTAGGGTCCTACGAGCAGTACTTC. This translates into CASSLWDLGSYEQYF.

This clonotype was counted at least ten times. The CDR3 DNA reads TGCGCCAGCGCCTGGACGGGGACGAACACCGGGGAGCTGTTTTTT. It codes for CASAWTGTNTGELFF. The chain links TRBV4-1 to TRBJ2-2; a weak D match, TRBD2 (5 bases). CDR1 is MGHRA, CDR2 YSYEKL, per germline. The CDR3 consists of 15 residues. V shed 8 bases and J shed 0 bases, with 13 bases lying between them.

This clonotype was counted many times. This chain connects TRBV4-1 to TRBJ2-5; D might be TRBD1 (5 bases). Germline V lookup: CDR1 MGHRA, CDR2 YSYEKL. The CDR3 is 16 amino acids. Deletions cut 0 bases from V and 3 bases from J, with 14 bases between. CDR3 loop: CASSQEGRPHEETQYF. CDR3 sequence (DNA): TGCGCCAGCAGCCAAGAGGGGCGTCCCCACGAAGAGACCCAGTACTTC.

Ten or more counts support this clonotype. The gene calls are TRBV4-1 and TRBJ1-6, with 8 bases lining up with TRBD1. Trimming at V came to 1 base and at J to 6 bases, leaving 5 bases not matched to a gene. Germline-derived CDR1 and CDR2 are MGHRA and YSYEKL. The CDR3 is made up of 16 amino acids. CDR3 loop: CASSQVMDRVNSPLHF. In DNA, the CDR3 is TGCGCCAGCAGCCAAGTTATGGACAGGGTTAATTCACCCCTCCACTTT.

The chain links TRBV5-1 to TRBJ1-5; tentative D call: TRBD1 (5 bases). Germline CDR1 SGHRS, CDR2 YFSETQ. The CDR3 contains 15 residues. V lost 0 bases, J lost 4 bases, and 11 bases lay in between. The CDR3 loop reads CASSLDGAPNQPQHF. The CDR3 nucleotides are TGCGCCAGCAGCTTGGATGGGGCTCCGAATCAGCCCCAGCATTTT.

This clonotype was picked up many times. The chain uses TRBV7-2 and TRBJ2-1; D could derive from TRBD1 or TRBD2 (5 bases each). The CDR3 has 15 residues. In germline, CDR1 is SGHTA, CDR2 FQGNSA. V gave up 3 bases and J gave up 9 bases, with 18 bases separating them. The CDR3 protein is CASSLSSVTRGEQFF. The CDR3 DNA sequence: TGTGCCAGCAGCTTGTCGTCAGTCACGAGGGGTGAGCAGTTCTTC.

This rearrangement joins TRBV20-1 to TRBJ2-5; 9 nucleotides line up with TRBD2. The germline V gene has CDR1 DFQATT and CDR2 SNEGSKA (reference sequence). The CDR3 length is 15 residues. The ends lost 6 bases at V and 3 bases at J; junction bases unmatched: 11. CDR3 nucleotides: TGCAGTGCACCGAGAGCGGGGGGTTACAAAGAGACCCAGTACTTC. This sequence encodes CSAPRAGGYKETQYF.

This clonotype was seen ten or more times. V gene TRBV19 combines with J gene TRBJ1-4; TRBD1 is a possible D gene (6 bases). V was clipped by 10 bases and J by 7 bases, with 16 bases between them. This CDR3 contains 13 residues. Per the germline V gene, CDR1 is LNHDA and CDR2 is SQIVND (reference sequence). The CDR3 region is CATSQGSGEKLFF. The CDR3 nucleotides read TGTGCCACCAGCCAGGGGTCGGGTGAAAAACTGTTTTTT.

J is TRBJ1-4 and V is TRBV5-1; 7 positions agree with TRBD1. This CDR3 has 15 amino acids. Germline CDR1 reads SGHRS; CDR2 reads YFSETQ. The J segment lost 7 bases and the V segment lost 0 bases, leaving 6 bases of the junction unmatched. The CDR3 DNA reads as TGCGCCAGCAGCTTGGAAGAGGGGGCGCGTGAAAAACTGTTTTTT. Its translation is CASSLEEGAREKLFF.

CDR3 region: CASSLDLRDTTQFF. As DNA, the CDR3 is TGTGCCAGCAGCTTGGACCTCCGGGACACAACACAGTTCTTC. The chain has TRBV7-2 and TRBJ2-1, with D possibly TRBD1 on 6 matching bases. The CDR3 length is 14 residues. CDR1 SGHTA and CDR2 FQGNSA come from the germline V gene. Trimming pared 3 bases from V and 13 bases from J, leaving 19 bases between.

The chain links TRBV5-1 to TRBJ1-2; D remains ambiguous. Trimming removed 0 bases from V and 4 bases from J, with 13 bases in between. CDR1 SGHRS and CDR2 YFSETQ come from the germline V gene. The CDR3 spans 15 residues. CDR3 residues: CASSLARLGSYGYTF. The CDR3 DNA is TGCGCCAGCAGCTTGGCCAGATTAGGGAGCTATGGCTACACCTTC.

The genes are TRBV7-9 and TRBJ1-2; D ambiguous. The length of the CDR3 is 13 residues. V was shortened by 4 bases and J by 2 bases, with 8 bases between the two germline ends. The germline V gene encodes CDR1 SEHNR and CDR2 FQNEAQ (reference sequence). The CDR3 DNA follows: TGTGCCAGCAGCTGGACGGCGAACTATGGCTACACCTTC. Translated: CASSWTANYGYTF. Using reference TRBV7-9 and TRBJ1-2 for the parts outside the CDR3, the full variable domain is DTGVSQNPRHKITKRGQNVTFRCDPISEHNRLYWYRQTLGQGPEFLTYFQNEAQLEKSRLLSDRFSAERPKGSFSTLEIQRTEQGDSAMYLCASSWTANYGYTFGSGTRLTVV.

This clonotype was detected a few times. This rearrangement joins TRBV7-2 to TRBJ1-2; D is uncertain. Trimming shortened V by 3 bases and J by 0 bases, and 14 bases separated the two germline ends. The CDR3 has 16 amino acids. Germline values: CDR1 SGHTA, CDR2 FQGNSA. The CDR3 loop is CASSFGVRRANYGYTF. The DNA of the CDR3 is TGTGCCAGCAGCTTCGGGGTGAGAAGAGCTAACTATGGCTACACCTTC.

This chain joins TRBV7-2 and TRBJ1-5; 9 bases are shared with TRBD1. Germline assignment: CDR1 SGHTA and CDR2 FQGNSA. CDR3 length: 16 residues. V shed 1 base and J 3 bases; nucleotides not matched to a gene: 4. CDR3 residues: CASSLEQGAVNQPQHF. The CDR3, as DNA: TGTGCCAGCAGCTTAGAACAGGGGGCTGTCAATCAGCCCCAGCATTTT. The full variable domain, with the rest looked up from reference TRBV7-2 and TRBJ1-5, is GAGVSQSPSNKVTEKGKDVELRCDPISGHTALYWYRQSLGQGLEFLIYFQGNSAPDKSGLPSDRFSAERTGGSVSTLTIQRTQQEDSAVYLCASSLEQGAVNQPQHFGDGTRLSIL.

This clonotype was detected many times. J is TRBJ2-1 and V is TRBV29-1; 8 nucleotides agree with TRBD2. There are 13 residues in the CDR3. The J segment lost 3 bases and the V segment lost 5 bases, leaving 3 bases of the junction unmatched. Germline lookup yields CDR1 SQVTM and CDR2 ANQGSEA. The CDR3 protein is CSVSGGDYNEQFF. The CDR3 region has the DNA TGCAGCGTTTCCGGGGGGGACTACAATGAGCAGTTCTTC.

This clonotype was seen only a few times. The chain uses TRBV29-1 and TRBJ1-4; no clear D gene. This CDR3 region has 13 residues. Deletions cut 7 bases from V and 5 bases from J, with 14 bases between. The germline gives CDR1 SQVTM, CDR2 ANQGSEA. In DNA form, the CDR3 reads TGCAGCGCCGAAACGGGATTGAATGAAAAACTGTTTTTT. This sequence encodes CSAETGLNEKLFF.

This clonotype showed up many times. The chain recombines TRBV27 with TRBJ1-2, with 10 nucleotides matching TRBD1. The V gene's germline CDR1 is MNHEY and CDR2 SMNVEV (reference sequence). The CDR3 is made up of 17 amino acids. After removal of 1 base from V and 8 bases from J, the junction contained 13 bases not matched to a gene. CDR3 region: CASSLYWTGGRLEGYTF. CDR3 coding DNA: TGTGCCAGCAGTTTATACTGGACAGGGGGAAGGTTGGAAGGCTACACCTTC.

This clonotype was detected only a few times. The chain employs TRBV5-1 and TRBJ1-3, with unresolved D. This CDR3 is built from 16 residues. Trimming removed 2 bases from V and 4 bases from J, with 16 bases in between. Per the germline V gene, CDR1 is SGHRS and CDR2 is YFSETQ. This chain's CDR3 is CASSFTIASRGNTIYF. The DNA for the CDR3 is TGCGCCAGCAGCTTTACGATCGCTAGTAGGGGAAACACCATATATTTT.

This clonotype appeared a few times. One junction end disagrees with the germline gene, perhaps due to a read error. The chain is built from TRBV3-1 and TRBJ1-5, with a tentative D call TRBD1 (6 bases). Per the germline V gene, CDR1 is LGHDT and CDR2 is YNNKEL (reference sequence). The CDR3 consists of 14 residues. The CDR3 reads CASSQGGDNQPQHF. Written as DNA, the CDR3 is TGTGCCAGCAGTCAAGGGGGAGACAATCAGCCCCAGCATTTT.